The 14 T cell receptor beta chains below come from one sample, sequenced in a study of CD8+CD57+ T cells in acquired aplastic anemia. According to the study, genomic DNA was the template for TCR beta VDJ and CDR3 profiling. TCRdb called the reads again in MiXCR, with one record for every CDR3 protein. The sample records around 150,000 distinct CDR3 sequences, around 41% being singletons. Material: sorted CD4+, CD8+, or CD8+CD57+ T cells (not recorded which) from PBMCs. These TCRs come from a human donor in good health, serving as a control.

This clonotype turned up a few times. The gene calls are TRBV10-3 and TRBJ1-6; a weak D match, TRBD1 (6 bases). CDR1 ENHRY and CDR2 SYGVKD come from the germline V gene. V lost 4 bases to trimming and J lost 13 bases, with 14 bases between them. The CDR3 is made up of 13 amino acids. The CDR3 DNA is TGTGCCATCAGTGGGGGGGGCCCCTCGCCCCTCCACTTT. Residues: CAISGGGPSPLHF.

This clonotype appeared many times. V is TRBV7-9 and J is TRBJ2-1, with 10 bases that match TRBD2. Germline CDR1 reads SEHNR; CDR2 reads FQNEAQ (reference sequence). This CDR3 has 15 residues. The J segment lost 6 bases and the V segment lost 8 bases, leaving 10 bases of the junction unmatched. This CDR3 is CASESSGSPVNEQFF. The DNA for the CDR3 is TGTGCCAGCGAATCTAGCGGGAGCCCTGTCAATGAGCAGTTCTTC.

The chain couples TRBV5-4 to TRBJ2-1; D gene unclear. The CDR3 spans 15 residues. With 1 base removed from V and 10 bases from J, the gap between germline ends came to 18 bases. Germline V gene sequence: CDR1 SGHNT, CDR2 YYREEE (reference sequence). The CDR3 spells CASSLIYVGIGEQFF. CDR3 nucleotide sequence: TGTGCCAGCAGCTTGATCTATGTGGGAATAGGCGAGCAGTTCTTC.

Ten or more counts support this clonotype. The chain couples TRBV29-1 to TRBJ2-7; 7 bases fit TRBD1. CDR1 and CDR2 (germline): SQVTM, ANQGSEA. J gave up 3 bases and V 6 bases, and 8 bases lay outside the gene matches. The CDR3 totals 13 residues. The CDR3, as DNA: TGCAGCGTGACACGACAGGGAAACTACGAGCAGTACTTC. Its protein product is CSVTRQGNYEQYF.

At least ten counts were recorded for this clonotype. The chain carries TRBV20-1 and TRBJ1-5, with 7 nucleotides matching TRBD1. This CDR3 has 15 residues. The junction had 7 bases not matched to a gene; V was cut back by 0 bases and J by 5 bases. Germline CDR1 and CDR2: DFQATT and SNEGSKA (reference sequence). The CDR3 spells CSAREVGTDDQPQHF. The CDR3 nucleotides read TGCAGTGCTAGAGAGGTGGGGACAGATGATCAGCCCCAGCATTTT.

The rearrangement joins TRBV3-1 to TRBJ2-1; either TRBD1 or TRBD2 may fit D (5 bases each). The CDR3 is 14 amino acids. Germline values: CDR1 LGHDT, CDR2 YNNKEL (reference sequence). V lost 4 bases and J 10 bases, leaving 17 bases between the germline ends. This CDR3 reads CASSPSGVRGEQFF. CDR3 sequence (DNA): TGTGCCAGCAGCCCTTCCGGGGTACGGGGCGAGCAGTTCTTC.

At least ten counts were recorded for this clonotype. The rearrangement joins TRBV10-2 to TRBJ1-5; weak D call: TRBD1 (6 bases). Germline V gene sequence: CDR1 WSHSY, CDR2 SAAADI. Deletions cut 3 bases from V and 7 bases from J, with 13 bases between. The CDR3 runs to 14 residues. CDR3 protein: CASSDTGARQPQHF. The CDR3 DNA sequence: TGCGCCAGCAGTGATACGGGGGCCAGACAGCCCCAGCATTTT.

The chain joins TRBV20-1 to TRBJ2-7, with D perhaps assigned TRBD1 or TRBD2 (5 bases each). This CDR3 region has 12 residues. V dropped 5 bases and J dropped 2 bases, with 10 bases sitting between them. Germline-derived CDR1 and CDR2 are DFQATT and SNEGSKA (reference sequence). This chain's CDR3 is CSAWDATYEQYV. CDR3 coding DNA: TGCAGTGCTTGGGACGCCACCTACGAGCAGTACGTC.

This clonotype was counted only a few times. A much larger clone is a single base away; this may be a read error. The CDR3 ends on some other residue instead of the conserved phenylalanine or tryptophan, so this is likely a read error. The chain has TRBV12-3 or TRBV12-4 and TRBJ2-1; D is uncertain. This CDR3 spans 11 amino acids. V was shortened by 6 bases and J by 9 bases, with 9 bases between the two germline ends. The CDR3 loop reads CASSTIIEQFL. The CDR3, as DNA: TGTGCCAGCAGCACCATAATTGAGCAGTTCCTC.

This rearrangement joins TRBV29-1 to TRBJ2-1; TRBD2 aligns across 11 bases. CDR1 and CDR2 (germline): SQVTM, ANQGSEA. V was pared by 7 bases and J by 15 bases, with 2 bases of the junction left unmatched. This CDR3 spans 9 amino acids. CDR3 sequence reads: CSAGTSGFF. Here the CDR3 DNA reads TGCAGCGCAGGGACTAGCGGGTTCTTC.

This clonotype was seen many times. The chain uses TRBV5-5 and TRBJ2-3; 9 nucleotides match TRBD2. This CDR3 contains 20 residues. Germline V gene data show CDR1 as SGHKS and CDR2 as YYEKEE (reference sequence). J was trimmed by 6 bases and V by 1 base; bases with no gene match: 21. CDR3 bases: TGTGCCAGCAGCTTGATCTGGGCAGGGGAATTAGCGGGAGCCGGGGATACGCAGTATTTT. Amino acids: CASSLIWAGELAGAGDTQYF.

This clonotype came up a few times. The chain is built from TRBV6-4 and TRBJ1-2; 9 nucleotides match TRBD1. V shed 6 bases and J 7 bases; nucleotides not matched to a gene: 9. The CDR3 runs 14 residues. The germline CDR1 and CDR2 sequences are MRHNA and SNTAGT. The DNA of the CDR3 is TGTGCCAGCAGCCCTACAGGGGGCGGAGGTGGCTACACCTTC. Amino acid sequence: CASSPTGGGGGYTF.

The sample holds many counts of this clonotype. The genes are TRBV6-1 and TRBJ2-7; D is undetermined. V lost 7 bases, J lost 1 base, and 14 bases lay in between. Germline CDR1 MNHNS, CDR2 SASEGT. This CDR3 spans 14 amino acids. The CDR3 sequence is CASMLEVWSYEQYF. The CDR3, as DNA: TGTGCCAGCATGTTAGAGGTTTGGTCCTACGAGCAGTACTTC.

Notes on this clonotype: The germline gene is not matched at one end of the junction; a read error may be the cause. The gene calls are TRBV10-3 and TRBJ2-5, with 7 positions matching TRBD2. CDR3 length: 15 amino acids. Germline V gene lookup returns CDR1 ENHRY and CDR2 SYGVKD. The CDR3 DNA reads TGTGCCAGCAGTTTAGCGGGTCCCACGCTGGAGACCCAGTACTTC. The encoded protein is CASSLAGPTLETQYF.